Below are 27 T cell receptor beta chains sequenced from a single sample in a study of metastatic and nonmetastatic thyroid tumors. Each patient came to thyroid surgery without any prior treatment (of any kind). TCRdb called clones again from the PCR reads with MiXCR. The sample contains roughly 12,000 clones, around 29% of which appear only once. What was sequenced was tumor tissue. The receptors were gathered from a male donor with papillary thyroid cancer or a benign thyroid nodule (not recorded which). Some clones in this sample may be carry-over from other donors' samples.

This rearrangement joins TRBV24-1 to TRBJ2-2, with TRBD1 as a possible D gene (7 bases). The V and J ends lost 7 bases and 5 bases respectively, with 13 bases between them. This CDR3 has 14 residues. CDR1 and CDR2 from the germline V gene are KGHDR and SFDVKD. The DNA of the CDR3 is TGTGCCACCAGAGACAGGGAGGAAACCGGGGAGCTGTTTTTT. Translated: CATRDREETGELFF.

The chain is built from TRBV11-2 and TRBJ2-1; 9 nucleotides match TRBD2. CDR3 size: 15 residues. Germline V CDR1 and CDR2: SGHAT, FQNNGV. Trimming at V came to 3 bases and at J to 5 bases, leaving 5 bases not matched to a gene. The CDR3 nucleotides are TGTGCCAGCAGCTTTCTGACTAGCGGAGACAATGAGCAGTTCTTC. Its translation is CASSFLTSGDNEQFF.

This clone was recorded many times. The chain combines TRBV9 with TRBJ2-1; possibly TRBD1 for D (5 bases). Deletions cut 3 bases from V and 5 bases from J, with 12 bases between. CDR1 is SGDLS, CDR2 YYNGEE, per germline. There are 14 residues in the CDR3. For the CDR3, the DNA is TGTGCCAGCAGCGGCGACAGCTGGGACAATGAGCAGTTCTTC. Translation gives CASSGDSWDNEQFF.

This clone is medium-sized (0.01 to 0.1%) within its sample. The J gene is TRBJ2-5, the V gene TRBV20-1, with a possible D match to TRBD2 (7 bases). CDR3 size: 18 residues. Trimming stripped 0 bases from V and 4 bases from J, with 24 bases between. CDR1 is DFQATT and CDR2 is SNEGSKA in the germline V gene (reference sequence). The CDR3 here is CSARDGVQKGGRRETQYF. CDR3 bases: TGCAGTGCTAGAGATGGGGTTCAAAAGGGGGGGCGTCGAGAGACCCAGTACTTC.

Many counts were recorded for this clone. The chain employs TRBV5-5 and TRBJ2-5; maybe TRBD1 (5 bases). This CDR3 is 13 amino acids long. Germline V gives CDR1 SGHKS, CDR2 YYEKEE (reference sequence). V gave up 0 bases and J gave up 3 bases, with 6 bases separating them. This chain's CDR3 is CASSLAREETQYF. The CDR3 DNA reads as TGTGCCAGCAGCTTGGCCAGGGAAGAGACCCAGTACTTC.

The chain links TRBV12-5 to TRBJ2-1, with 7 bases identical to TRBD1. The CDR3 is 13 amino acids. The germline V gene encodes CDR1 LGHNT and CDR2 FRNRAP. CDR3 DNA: TGTGCAGAATCGACAGGGCACTACAATGAGCAGTTCTTC. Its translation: CAESTGHYNEQFF.

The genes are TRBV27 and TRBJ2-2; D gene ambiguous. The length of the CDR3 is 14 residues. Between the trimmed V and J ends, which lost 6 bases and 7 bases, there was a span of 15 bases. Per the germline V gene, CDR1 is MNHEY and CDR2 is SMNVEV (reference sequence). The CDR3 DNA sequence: TGTGCCAGCAGGAGACTGGGTGGCAACGGGGAGCTGTTTTTT. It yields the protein CASRRLGGNGELFF.

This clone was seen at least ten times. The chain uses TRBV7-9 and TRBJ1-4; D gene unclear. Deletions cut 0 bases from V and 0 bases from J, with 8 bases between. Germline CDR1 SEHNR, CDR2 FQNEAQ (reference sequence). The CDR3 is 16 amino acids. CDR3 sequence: CASSLAGWTTNEKLFF. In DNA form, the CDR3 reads TGTGCCAGCAGCTTAGCGGGTTGGACAACTAATGAAAAACTGTTTTTT.

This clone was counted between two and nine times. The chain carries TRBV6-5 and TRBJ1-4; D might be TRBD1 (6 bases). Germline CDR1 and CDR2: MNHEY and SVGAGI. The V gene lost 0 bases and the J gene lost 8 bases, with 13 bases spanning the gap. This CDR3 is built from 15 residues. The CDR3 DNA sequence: TGTGCCAGCAGTTACTCGGGGGGGCTGGCCGAAAAACTGTTTTTT. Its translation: CASSYSGGLAEKLFF.

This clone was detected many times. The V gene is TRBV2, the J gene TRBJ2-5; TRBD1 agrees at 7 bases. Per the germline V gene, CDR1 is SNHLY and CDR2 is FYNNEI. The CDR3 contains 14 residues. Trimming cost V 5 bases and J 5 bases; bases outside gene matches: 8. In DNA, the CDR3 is TGTGCCAGCAGTCAAAGGGGGCGATGGGAGACCCAGTACTTC. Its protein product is CASSQRGRWETQYF.

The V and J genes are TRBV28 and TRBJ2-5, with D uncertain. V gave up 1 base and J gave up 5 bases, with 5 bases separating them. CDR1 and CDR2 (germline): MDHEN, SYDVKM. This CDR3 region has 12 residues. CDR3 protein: CASSLLRETQYF. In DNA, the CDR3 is TGTGCCAGCAGTTTATTGAGGGAGACCCAGTACTTC.

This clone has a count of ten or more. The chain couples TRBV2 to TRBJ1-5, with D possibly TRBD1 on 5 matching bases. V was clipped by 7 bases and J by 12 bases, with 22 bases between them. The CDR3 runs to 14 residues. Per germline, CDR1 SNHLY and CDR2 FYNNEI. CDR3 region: CASKKSRVPSYQHF. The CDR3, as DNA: TGTGCCAGCAAAAAATCCAGGGTCCCCTCCTACCAGCATTTT.

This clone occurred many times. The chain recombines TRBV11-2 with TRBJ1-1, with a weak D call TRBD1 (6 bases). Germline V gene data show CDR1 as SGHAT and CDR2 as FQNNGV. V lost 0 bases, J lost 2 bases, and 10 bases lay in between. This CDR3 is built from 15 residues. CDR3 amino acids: CASSLERGLNTEAFF. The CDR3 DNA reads TGTGCCAGCAGCTTAGAGCGGGGGCTAAACACTGAAGCTTTCTTT.

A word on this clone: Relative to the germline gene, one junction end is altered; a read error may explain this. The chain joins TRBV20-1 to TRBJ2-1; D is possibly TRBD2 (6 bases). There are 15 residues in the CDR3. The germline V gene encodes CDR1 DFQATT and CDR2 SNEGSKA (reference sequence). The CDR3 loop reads CSALGRVAEHKEQFF. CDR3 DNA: TGCAGTGCTCTGGGGCGAGTAGCGGAACACAAGGAGCAGTTCTTC.

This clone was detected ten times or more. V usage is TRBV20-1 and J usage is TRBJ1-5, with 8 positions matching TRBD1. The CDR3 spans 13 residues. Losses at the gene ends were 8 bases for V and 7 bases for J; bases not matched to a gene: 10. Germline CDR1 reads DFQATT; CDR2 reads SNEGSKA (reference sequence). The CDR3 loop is CSTQGRQGQPQHF. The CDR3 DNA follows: TGCAGTACGCAGGGGAGACAGGGGCAGCCCCAGCATTTT.

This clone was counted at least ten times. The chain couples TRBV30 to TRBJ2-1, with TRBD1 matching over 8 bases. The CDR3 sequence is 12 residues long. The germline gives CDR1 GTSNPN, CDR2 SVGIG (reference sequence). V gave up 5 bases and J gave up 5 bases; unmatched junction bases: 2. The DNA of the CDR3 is TGTGCCTGGGGGACAGGAAACAATGAGCAGTTCTTC. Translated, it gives CAWGTGNNEQFF.

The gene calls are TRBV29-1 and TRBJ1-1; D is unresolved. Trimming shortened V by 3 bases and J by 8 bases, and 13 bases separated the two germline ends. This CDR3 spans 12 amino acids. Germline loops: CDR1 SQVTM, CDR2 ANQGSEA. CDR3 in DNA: TGCAGCGTTGAGAGTCAGGTCCTAGAAGCTTTCTTT. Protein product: CSVESQVLEAFF.

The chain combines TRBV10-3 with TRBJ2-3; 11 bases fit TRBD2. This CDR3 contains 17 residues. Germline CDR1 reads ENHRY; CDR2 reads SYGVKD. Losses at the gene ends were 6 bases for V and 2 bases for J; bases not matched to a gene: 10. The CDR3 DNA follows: TGTGCCATCAGGGACCAACTAGCGGGAGAAGACACAGATACGCAGTATTTT. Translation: CAIRDQLAGEDTDTQYF.

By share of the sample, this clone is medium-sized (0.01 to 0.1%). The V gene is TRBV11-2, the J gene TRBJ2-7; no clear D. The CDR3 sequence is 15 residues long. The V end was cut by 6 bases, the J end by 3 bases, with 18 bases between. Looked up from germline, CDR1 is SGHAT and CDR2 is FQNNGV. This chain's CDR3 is CASRGDDGRYYEQYV. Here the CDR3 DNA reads TGTGCCAGCAGGGGTGATGACGGCAGATACTACGAGCAGTACGTC.

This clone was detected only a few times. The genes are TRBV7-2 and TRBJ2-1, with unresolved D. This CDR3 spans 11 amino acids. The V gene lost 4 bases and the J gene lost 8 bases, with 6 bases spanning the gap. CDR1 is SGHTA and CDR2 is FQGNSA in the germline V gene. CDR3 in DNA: TGTGCCAGCAGCTACATAGATGAGCAGTTCTTC. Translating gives CASSYIDEQFF.

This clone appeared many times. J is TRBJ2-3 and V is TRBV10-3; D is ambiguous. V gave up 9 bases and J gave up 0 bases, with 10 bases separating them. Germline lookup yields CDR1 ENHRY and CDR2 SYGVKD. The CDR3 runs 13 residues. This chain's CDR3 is CAIAITSTDTQYF. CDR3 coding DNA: TGTGCCATAGCTATAACTAGCACAGATACGCAGTATTTT.

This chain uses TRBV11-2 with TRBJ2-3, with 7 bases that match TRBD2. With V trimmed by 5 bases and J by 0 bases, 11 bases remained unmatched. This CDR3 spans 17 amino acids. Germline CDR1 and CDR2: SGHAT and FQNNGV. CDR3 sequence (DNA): TGTGCCAGCAGCCTTTGGAGCGCGGGAGAGAGCACAGATACGCAGTATTTT. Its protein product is CASSLWSAGESTDTQYF.

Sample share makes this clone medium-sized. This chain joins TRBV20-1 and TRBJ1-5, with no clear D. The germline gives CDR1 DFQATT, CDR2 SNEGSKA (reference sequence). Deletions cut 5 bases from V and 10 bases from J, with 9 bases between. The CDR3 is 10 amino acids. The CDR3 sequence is CSAGTAPQHF. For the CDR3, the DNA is TGCAGTGCTGGAACAGCACCCCAGCATTTT.

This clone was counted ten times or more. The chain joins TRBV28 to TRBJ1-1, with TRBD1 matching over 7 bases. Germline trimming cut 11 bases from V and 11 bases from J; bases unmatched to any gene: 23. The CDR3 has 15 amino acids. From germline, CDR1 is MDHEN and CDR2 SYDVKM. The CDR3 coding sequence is TGTGCCGTCGTGGCGACGGACAGGACCACTGGAGTGGCTTTCTTT. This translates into CAVVATDRTTGVAFF.

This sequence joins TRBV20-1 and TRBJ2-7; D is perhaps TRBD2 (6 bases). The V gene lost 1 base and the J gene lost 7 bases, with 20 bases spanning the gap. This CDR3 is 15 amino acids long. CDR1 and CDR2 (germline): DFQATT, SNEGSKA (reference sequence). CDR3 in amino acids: CSARVGGNVRGEQYF. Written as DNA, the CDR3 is TGCAGTGCTAGAGTGGGCGGGAACGTCCGGGGGGAGCAGTACTTC.

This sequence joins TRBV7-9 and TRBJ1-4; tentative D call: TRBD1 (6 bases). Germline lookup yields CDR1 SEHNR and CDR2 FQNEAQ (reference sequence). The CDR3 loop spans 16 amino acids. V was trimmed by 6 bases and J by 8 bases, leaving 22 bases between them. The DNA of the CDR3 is TGTGCCAGCAGTTCCACTGGGGGGCGCTCCGAAGAAAAACTGTTTTTT. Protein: CASSSTGGRSEEKLFF.

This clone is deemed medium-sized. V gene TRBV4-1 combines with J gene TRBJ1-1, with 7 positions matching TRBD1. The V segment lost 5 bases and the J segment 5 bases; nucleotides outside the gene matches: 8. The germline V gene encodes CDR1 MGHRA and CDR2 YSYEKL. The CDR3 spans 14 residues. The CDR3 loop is CASSSRDSGTEAFF. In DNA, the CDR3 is TGCGCCAGCAGCTCGCGGGACAGTGGGACTGAAGCTTTCTTT.